The 14 T cell receptor beta chains given below trace back to one sample, sequenced in a study of shared clonotypes between healthy human individuals. Clones were read by immunoSEQ multiplex PCR, and TCRdb kept only the in-frame ones, dropping some. Of approximately 500,000 clones listed, 90% to 97% are singletons. Sequencing input: naive CD4+ T cells sorted from blood. Subset noted: CD45RA+ positively selected. These receptors originate from a woman aged 25 to 39 in good health.

This chain joins TRBV2 and TRBJ2-7; the D gene is possibly TRBD1 (5 bases). The CDR3 runs 13 residues. V lost 4 bases, J lost 1 base, and 8 bases lay in between. The germline V gene has CDR1 SNHLY and CDR2 FYNNEI. The CDR3 DNA sequence: TGTGCCAGCAGTGCCGGACAATCCTACGAGCAGTACTTC. Amino acid sequence: CASSAGQSYEQYF. The full variable domain, rest sourced from reference TRBV2 and TRBJ2-7, is EPEVTQTPSHQVTQMGQEVILRCVPISNHLYFYWYRQILGQKVEFLVSFYNNEISEKSEIFDDQFSVERPDGSNFTLKIRSTKLEDSAMYFCASSAGQSYEQYFGPGTRLTVT.

The rearrangement uses TRBV5-6 and TRBJ1-1; 8 nucleotides match TRBD1. The CDR3 consists of 14 residues. V gave up 4 bases and J gave up 7 bases; unmatched junction bases: 9. The germline gives CDR1 SGHDT, CDR2 YYEEEE. CDR3 protein: CASSPLTGGGEAFF. The CDR3 DNA reads as TGTGCCAGCAGCCCCTTAACAGGGGGAGGTGAAGCTTTCTTT.

CDR3 protein: CASRPPDRGSWSYNEQFF. The CDR3 DNA reads as TGTGCCAGCAGGCCACCGGACAGGGGGTCGTGGTCCTACAATGAGCAGTTCTTC. This rearrangement joins TRBV27 to TRBJ2-1, with 10 bases aligning to TRBD1. With 6 bases clipped from V and 1 base from J, the junction kept 12 bases outside the gene matches. Germline CDR1 MNHEY, CDR2 SMNVEV (reference sequence). The CDR3 has 18 amino acids.

V is TRBV5-1 and J is TRBJ1-1; possibly TRBD1 for D (5 bases). The V end was cut by 1 base, the J end by 4 bases, with 11 bases between. The CDR3 is 14 amino acids. The germline V gene has CDR1 SGHRS and CDR2 YFSETQ. DNA of the CDR3: TGCGCCAGCAGCTTGACTAGGGGAAGCACTGAAGCTTTCTTT. As protein: CASSLTRGSTEAFF. Based on the CDR3 plus reference TRBV5-1 and TRBJ1-1, the full variable domain is KAGVTQTPRYLIKTRGQQVTLSCSPISGHRSVSWYQQTPGQGLQFLFEYFSETQRNKGNFPGRFSGRQFSNSRSEMNVSTLELGDSALYLCASSLTRGSTEAFFGQGTRLTVV.

The chain is built from TRBV29-1 and TRBJ2-5, with D perhaps TRBD1 or TRBD2 (7 bases each). The CDR3 consists of 13 residues. Trimming pared 4 bases from V and 5 bases from J, leaving 14 bases between. Germline assignment: CDR1 SQVTM and CDR2 ANQGSEA. The CDR3 loop is CSVVQGGSETQYF. CDR3 nucleotide sequence: TGCAGCGTTGTCCAGGGGGGGAGCGAGACCCAGTACTTC.

This clone appeared a single time. The chain is built from TRBV6-5 and TRBJ2-3; TRBD1 matches 7 bases. This CDR3 spans 16 amino acids. Germline CDR1 reads MNHEY; CDR2 reads SVGAGI. V was pared by 4 bases and J by 2 bases, with 9 bases of the junction left unmatched. CDR3: CASSSKGTVYTDTQYF. CDR3 DNA: TGTGCCAGCAGTTCGAAAGGGACAGTTTACACAGATACGCAGTATTTT.

The chain has TRBV27 and TRBJ2-7, with 8 bases lining up with TRBD1. The CDR3 extends over 22 amino acids. J gave up 2 bases and V 2 bases, and 26 bases lay outside the gene matches. Germline V lookup: CDR1 MNHEY, CDR2 SMNVEV (reference sequence). The CDR3 sequence is CASSLPITIRDRLHRSAYEQYF. In DNA, the CDR3 is TGTGCCAGCAGTTTACCCATCACAATCCGGGACAGGCTTCATCGTTCTGCCTACGAGCAGTACTTC.

This chain connects TRBV5-4 to TRBJ1-5, with 9 bases that match TRBD1. J gave up 7 bases and V 0 bases, and 8 bases lay outside the gene matches. This CDR3 has 16 residues. Per the germline V gene, CDR1 is SGHNT and CDR2 is YYREEE (reference sequence). Here the CDR3 reads CASSLADRGIGQPQHF. CDR3 DNA sequence: TGTGCCAGCAGCTTGGCCGACAGGGGGATCGGGCAGCCCCAGCATTTT. Complete variable domain (other parts from reference TRBV5-4 and TRBJ1-5): ETGVTQSPTHLIKTRGQQVTLRCSSQSGHNTVSWYQQALGQGPQFIFQYYREEENGRGNFPPRFSGLQFPNYSSELNVNALELDDSALYLCASSLADRGIGQPQHFGDGTRLSIL.

The rearrangement joins TRBV19 to TRBJ2-5; possible D gene TRBD2, 7 bases. The V gene lost 4 bases and the J gene lost 1 base, with 16 bases spanning the gap. Looked up from germline, CDR1 is LNHDA and CDR2 is SQIVND (reference sequence). This CDR3 spans 16 amino acids. CDR3 loop: CASSTGHTGGQETQYF. CDR3 sequence (DNA): TGTGCCAGTAGTACGGGACACACGGGGGGCCAAGAGACCCAGTACTTC.

This rearrangement joins TRBV27 to TRBJ2-5; 11 nucleotides agree with TRBD2. This CDR3 is built from 16 residues. Germline V gene sequence: CDR1 MNHEY, CDR2 SMNVEV (reference sequence). Trimming at V came to 6 bases and at J to 7 bases, leaving 13 bases not matched to a gene. CDR3 DNA: TGTGCCAGCAGATCCCAGACTAGCGGGAACTTTGGGACCCAGTACTTC. This codes for CASRSQTSGNFGTQYF.

J is TRBJ2-1 and V is TRBV19, with D maybe TRBD1 (6 bases). This CDR3 comprises 13 residues. V lost 6 bases, J lost 3 bases, and 9 bases lay in between. Per germline, CDR1 LNHDA and CDR2 SQIVND (reference sequence). This chain's CDR3 is CASSQGFYNEQFF. CDR3 DNA: TGTGCCAGTAGCCAGGGGTTCTACAATGAGCAGTTCTTC.

This clone occurred a few times. The rearrangement uses TRBV9 and TRBJ1-1, with D tentatively TRBD1 (5 bases). Between the trimmed V and J ends, which lost 3 bases and 2 bases, there was a span of 11 bases. This CDR3 is 14 amino acids long. The germline V gene encodes CDR1 SGDLS and CDR2 YYNGEE. The CDR3 sequence is CASSAGTVNTEAFF. In DNA, the CDR3 is TGTGCCAGCAGCGCCGGGACGGTCAACACTGAAGCTTTCTTT.

V usage is TRBV18 and J usage is TRBJ1-2, with TRBD1 matching 9 bases. This CDR3 is 15 amino acids long. Germline CDR1 reads KGHSH; CDR2 reads LQKENI. V lost 1 base and J lost 3; bases outside the gene matches: 3. The CDR3 sequence: CASSPRDRAYYGYTF. The CDR3 DNA is TGTGCCAGCTCACCACGGGACAGGGCCTACTATGGCTACACCTTC.

This chain joins TRBV10-3 and TRBJ2-2; D not certain. V was shortened by 2 bases and J by 0 bases, with 7 bases between the two germline ends. The CDR3 runs 15 residues. From germline, CDR1 is ENHRY and CDR2 SYGVKD. In DNA, the CDR3 is TGTGCCATCAGTGAGACCGATGCGAACACCGGGGAGCTGTTTTTT. Protein: CAISETDANTGELFF.